Included here is one T cell receptor (beta chain) sequence, with context. The data derive from a study of blood T cell repertoires in COVID-19. There are 16 residues in the CDR3. CDR1 and CDR2 (germline): MRHNA, SNTAGT. V shed 2 bases and J shed 0 bases, with 13 bases lying between them. How the authors handled the data: Estimates of nucleated cell counts were drawn from the amplification of reference gene primers. The method was immunoSEQ multiplex PCR; TCRdb's version includes in-frame clones alone and lacks a portion of them. V and J calls and clone size are copied from that table; D and trimming were computed from the DNA. Seen here are 120,000 or so clones, over 75% observed once, and the top ten hold approximately 1%.

The chain joins TRBV6-4 to TRBJ1-2, with D unclear. Specimen: peripheral blood. The source is an elderly woman with acute or convalescent COVID-19. The DNA of the CDR3 is TGTGCCAGCAGTGACAGGGAGGGTGGGTCTAACTATGGCTACACCTTC. It encodes CASSDREGGSNYGYTF.